This record looks at one T cell receptor (beta chain) sequence and its context. Antigen unknown. The entirety of the isolated RNA underwent reverse transcription, so expressed TCRB transcripts were sequenced. Profiled with immunoSEQ multiplex PCR; TCRdb holds only in-frame clones, not every one. Of approximately 140,000 clones in the sample, approximately 9% were seen once. The CDR3 spans 15 residues. Germline CDR1 MGHRA, CDR2 YSYEKL. Trimming left V 1 base short and J 3 bases short, with 12 bases between. The entry originates in a study of beta chain features in type 1 diabetes. Study conclusions and caveats: Naive, central memory and regulatory TCRB repertoires appeared more similar among patients than healthy donors. Cells carrying high TCR expression could end up over-represented when cDNA is sequenced. Across all four CD4+ subsets, people with type 1 diabetes showed modestly shorter TCRB CDR3s.

The sequence was collected from a man in his thirties or forties with type 1 diabetes. The sequencing input was central memory CD4+ T cells from blood. The chain is built from TRBV4-1 and TRBJ1-2, with D perhaps TRBD1 (5 bases). The CDR3 region has the DNA TGCGCCAGCAGCCAAGTGGCCAGGGCGGACTATGGCTACACCTTC. Amino acid sequence: CASSQVARADYGYTF.